The source of this T cell receptor beta chain is a study of blood T cell repertoires in COVID-19. Study-wide background: COVID-19 samples from acute and convalescent phases originated in the United States, Italy and Spain. T cells, B-cell-depleted T cells, or PBMCs supplied cDNA or gDNA.

J lost 3 bases, V lost 4 bases, and 8 bases had no gene match. CDR3 length: 15 residues. The V gene's germline CDR1 is GTSNPN and CDR2 SVGIG (reference sequence). Original methodology: Estimation of nucleated cell counts was performed using reference gene primer amplification. Profiled with immunoSEQ multiplex PCR; TCRdb holds only in-frame clones, not every one. The DNA was the basis for D and trimming; V, J and clone size are from that table. The table shows around 140,000 clones, with about 82% occurring only once. The TCR originated in a woman of 80 years or more with active or convalescent COVID-19. The sample comprised peripheral blood. The chain combines TRBV30 with TRBJ1-3, with TRBD1 identical over 8 bases. In nucleotides, the CDR3 is TGTGCCTGGATAGGACAGGGCTTCAGTGGAAACACCATATATTTT. It translates to CAWIGQGFSGNTIYF.